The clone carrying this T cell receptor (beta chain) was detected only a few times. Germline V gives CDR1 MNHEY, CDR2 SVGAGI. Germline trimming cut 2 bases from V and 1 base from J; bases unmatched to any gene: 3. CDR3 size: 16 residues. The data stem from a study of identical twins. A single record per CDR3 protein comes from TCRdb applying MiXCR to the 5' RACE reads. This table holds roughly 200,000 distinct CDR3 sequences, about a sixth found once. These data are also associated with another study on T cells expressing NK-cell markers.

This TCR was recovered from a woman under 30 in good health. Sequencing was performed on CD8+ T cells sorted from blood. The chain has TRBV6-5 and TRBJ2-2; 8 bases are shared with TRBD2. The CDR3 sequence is CASSYGLAGNTGELFF. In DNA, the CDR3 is TGTGCCAGCAGTTACGGGCTAGCGGGGAACACCGGGGAGCTGTTTTTT.